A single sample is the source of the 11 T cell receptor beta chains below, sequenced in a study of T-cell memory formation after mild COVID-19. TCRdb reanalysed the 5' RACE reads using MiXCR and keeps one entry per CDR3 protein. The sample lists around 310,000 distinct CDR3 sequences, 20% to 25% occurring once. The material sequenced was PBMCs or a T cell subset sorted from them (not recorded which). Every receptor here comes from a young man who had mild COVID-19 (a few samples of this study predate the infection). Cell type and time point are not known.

In nucleotides, the CDR3 is TGTGCCAGCAGTTCAGGGGTACTACTGAACACTGAAGCTTTCTTT. As protein: CASSSGVLLNTEAFF. V usage is TRBV12-3 or TRBV12-4 and J usage is TRBJ1-1; TRBD1 might be the D (6 bases). The CDR3 loop spans 15 amino acids. V dropped 4 bases and J dropped 0 bases, with 12 bases sitting between them.

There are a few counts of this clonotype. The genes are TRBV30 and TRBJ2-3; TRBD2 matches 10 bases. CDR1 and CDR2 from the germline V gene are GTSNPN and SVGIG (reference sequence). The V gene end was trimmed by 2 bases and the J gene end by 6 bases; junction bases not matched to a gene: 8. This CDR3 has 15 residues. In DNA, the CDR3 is TGTGCCTGGAGTTTCAGCGGGGGGGCCTCGGATACGCAGTATTTT. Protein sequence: CAWSFSGGASDTQYF.

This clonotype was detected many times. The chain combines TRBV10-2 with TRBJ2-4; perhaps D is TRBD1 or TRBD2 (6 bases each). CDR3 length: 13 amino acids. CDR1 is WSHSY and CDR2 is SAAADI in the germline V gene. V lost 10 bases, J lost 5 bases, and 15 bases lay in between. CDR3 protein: CATQMGGENIQYF. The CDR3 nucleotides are TGCGCCACCCAGATGGGGGGCGAAAACATTCAGTACTTC.

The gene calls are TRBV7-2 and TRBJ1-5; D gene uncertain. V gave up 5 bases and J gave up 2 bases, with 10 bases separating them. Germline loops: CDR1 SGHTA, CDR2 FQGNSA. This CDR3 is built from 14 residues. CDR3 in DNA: TGTGCCAGCAGCGGGCGTTACGGCAATCAGCCCCAGCATTTT. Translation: CASSGRYGNQPQHF.

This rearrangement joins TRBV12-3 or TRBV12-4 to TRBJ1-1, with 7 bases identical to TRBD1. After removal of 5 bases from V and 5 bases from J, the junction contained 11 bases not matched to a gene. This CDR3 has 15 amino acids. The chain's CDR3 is CASSRHDRAGTEAFF. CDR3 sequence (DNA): TGTGCCAGCAGTCGCCATGACAGGGCCGGGACTGAAGCTTTCTTT.

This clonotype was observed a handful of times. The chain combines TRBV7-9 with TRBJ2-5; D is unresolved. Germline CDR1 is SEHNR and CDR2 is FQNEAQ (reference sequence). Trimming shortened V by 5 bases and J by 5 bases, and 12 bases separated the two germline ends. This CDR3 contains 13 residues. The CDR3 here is CASSQNSWETQYF. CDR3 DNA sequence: TGTGCCAGCAGCCAAAACAGTTGGGAGACCCAGTACTTC.

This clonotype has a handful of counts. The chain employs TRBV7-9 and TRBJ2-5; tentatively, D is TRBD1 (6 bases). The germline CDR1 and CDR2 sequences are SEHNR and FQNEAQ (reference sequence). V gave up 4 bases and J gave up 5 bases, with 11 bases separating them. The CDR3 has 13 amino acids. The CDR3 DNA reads TGTGCCAGCAGCTCGGACAGATGGGAGACCCAGTACTTC. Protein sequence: CASSSDRWETQYF.

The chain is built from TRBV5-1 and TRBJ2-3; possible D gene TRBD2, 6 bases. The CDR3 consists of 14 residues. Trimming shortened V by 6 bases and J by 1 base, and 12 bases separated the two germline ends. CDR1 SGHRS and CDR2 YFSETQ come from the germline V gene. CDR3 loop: CASIEGTRTDTQYF. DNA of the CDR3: TGCGCCAGCATAGAAGGGACTCGCACAGATACGCAGTATTTT.

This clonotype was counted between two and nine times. In DNA, the CDR3 is TGCAGTGCTAGGGGGGACAGGGAAGCCTACGAGCAGTACTTC. Its translation is CSARGDREAYEQYF. The chain recombines TRBV20-1 with TRBJ2-7; TRBD1 matches at 9 bases. V trimming: 3 bases; J trimming: 2 bases; junction bases outside the gene matches: 5. This CDR3 is built from 14 residues. Germline lookup yields CDR1 DFQATT and CDR2 SNEGSKA (reference sequence).

The CDR3 loop is CASSDYGGSYNEQFF. As DNA, the CDR3 is TGTGCCAGCAGTGACTACGGGGGGTCCTACAATGAGCAGTTCTTC. V is TRBV6-4 and J is TRBJ2-1; 7 positions agree with TRBD2. The V gene end was trimmed by 1 base and the J gene end by 1 base; junction bases not matched to a gene: 1. Germline V gene lookup returns CDR1 MRHNA and CDR2 SNTAGT. The length of the CDR3 is 15 residues.

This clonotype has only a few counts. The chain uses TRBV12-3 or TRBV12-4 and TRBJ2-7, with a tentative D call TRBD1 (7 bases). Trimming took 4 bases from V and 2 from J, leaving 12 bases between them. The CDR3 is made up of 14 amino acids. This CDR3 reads CASSSGDSPYEQYV. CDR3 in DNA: TGTGCCAGCAGTTCGGGGGACAGTCCCTACGAGCAGTACGTC.